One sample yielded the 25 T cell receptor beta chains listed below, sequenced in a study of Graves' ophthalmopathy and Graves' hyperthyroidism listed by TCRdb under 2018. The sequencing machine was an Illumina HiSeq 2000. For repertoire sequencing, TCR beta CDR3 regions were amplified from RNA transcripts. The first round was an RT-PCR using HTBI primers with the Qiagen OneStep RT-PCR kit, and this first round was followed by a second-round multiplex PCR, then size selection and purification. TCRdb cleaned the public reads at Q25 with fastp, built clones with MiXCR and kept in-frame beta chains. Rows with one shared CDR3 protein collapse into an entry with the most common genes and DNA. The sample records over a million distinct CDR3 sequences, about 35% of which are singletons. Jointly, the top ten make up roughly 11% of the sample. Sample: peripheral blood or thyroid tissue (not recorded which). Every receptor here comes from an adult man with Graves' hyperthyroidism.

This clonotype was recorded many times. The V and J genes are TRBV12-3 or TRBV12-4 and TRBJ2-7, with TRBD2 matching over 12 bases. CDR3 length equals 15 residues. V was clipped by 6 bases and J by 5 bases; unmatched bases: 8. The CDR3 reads CASSHTSGRRDEQYF. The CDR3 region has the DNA TGTGCCAGCAGCCACACTAGCGGGAGGAGGGACGAGCAGTACTTC.

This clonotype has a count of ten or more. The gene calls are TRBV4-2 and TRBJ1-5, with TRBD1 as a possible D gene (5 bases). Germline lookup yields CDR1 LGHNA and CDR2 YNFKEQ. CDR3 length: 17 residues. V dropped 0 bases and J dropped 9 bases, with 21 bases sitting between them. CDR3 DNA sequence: TGTGCCAGCAGCCAAGATTCTGAAAGGGCAGGGCATCGGCCCCAGCATTTT. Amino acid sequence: CASSQDSERAGHRPQHF.

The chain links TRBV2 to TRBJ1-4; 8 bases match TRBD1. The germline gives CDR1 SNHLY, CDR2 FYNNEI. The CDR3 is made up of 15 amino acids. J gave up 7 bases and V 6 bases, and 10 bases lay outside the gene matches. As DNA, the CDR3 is TGTGCCAGCAGCCCCTCGGACAGGGCGAGTGAAAAACTGTTTTTT. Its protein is CASSPSDRASEKLFF.

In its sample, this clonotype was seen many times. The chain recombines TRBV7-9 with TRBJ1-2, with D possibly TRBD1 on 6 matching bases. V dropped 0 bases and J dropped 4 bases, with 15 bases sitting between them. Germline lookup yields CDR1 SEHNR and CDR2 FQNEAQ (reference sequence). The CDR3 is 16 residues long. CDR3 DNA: TGTGCCAGCAGCTTAGCGCTCGGGGGGGCGCGCTATGGCTACACCTTC. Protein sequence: CASSLALGGARYGYTF.

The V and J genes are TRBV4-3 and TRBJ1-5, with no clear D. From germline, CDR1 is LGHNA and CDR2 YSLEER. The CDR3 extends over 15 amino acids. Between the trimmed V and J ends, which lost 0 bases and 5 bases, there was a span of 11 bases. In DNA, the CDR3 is TGCGCCAGCAGCCAAGACACCTATCATCATCAGCCCCAGCATTTT. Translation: CASSQDTYHHQPQHF.

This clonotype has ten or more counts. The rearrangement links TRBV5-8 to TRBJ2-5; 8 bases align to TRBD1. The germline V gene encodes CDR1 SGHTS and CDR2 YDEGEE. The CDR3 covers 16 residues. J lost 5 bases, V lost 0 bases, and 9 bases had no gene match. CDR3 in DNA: TGTGCCAGCAGCTTGGAAAGCAGGGGGCTGAGGGAGACCCAGTACTTC. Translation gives CASSLESRGLRETQYF.

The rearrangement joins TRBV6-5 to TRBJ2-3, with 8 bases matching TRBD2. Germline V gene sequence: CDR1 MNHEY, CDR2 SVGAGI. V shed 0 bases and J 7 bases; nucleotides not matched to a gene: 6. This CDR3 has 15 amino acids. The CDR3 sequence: CASSYSWASGYTQYF. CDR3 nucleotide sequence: TGTGCCAGCAGTTACTCTTGGGCTAGCGGGTATACGCAGTATTTT.

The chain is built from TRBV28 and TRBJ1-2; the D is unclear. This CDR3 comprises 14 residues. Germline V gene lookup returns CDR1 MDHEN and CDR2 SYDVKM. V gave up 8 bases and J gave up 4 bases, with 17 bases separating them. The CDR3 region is CASQSPGYVYGYTF. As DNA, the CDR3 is TGTGCCAGCCAGAGCCCGGGATACGTCTATGGCTACACCTTC.

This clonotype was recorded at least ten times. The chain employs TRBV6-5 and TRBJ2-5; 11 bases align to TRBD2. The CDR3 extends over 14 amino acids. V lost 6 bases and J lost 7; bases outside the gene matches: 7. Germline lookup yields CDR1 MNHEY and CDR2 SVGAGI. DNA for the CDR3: TGTGCCAGCAGGGCTAGCGGGGGGCCGGGGACCCAGTACTTC. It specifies CASRASGGPGTQYF.

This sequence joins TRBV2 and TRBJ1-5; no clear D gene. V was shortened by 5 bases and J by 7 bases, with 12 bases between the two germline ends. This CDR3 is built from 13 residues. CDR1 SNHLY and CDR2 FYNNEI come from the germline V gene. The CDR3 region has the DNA TGTGCCAGCAGTTTTCTGGAACAGCAGCCCCAGCATTTT. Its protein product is CASSFLEQQPQHF. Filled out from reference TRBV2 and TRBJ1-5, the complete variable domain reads EPEVTQTPSHQVTQMGQEVILRCVPISNHLYFYWYRQILGQKVEFLVSFYNNEISEKSEIFDDQFSVERPDGSNFTLKIRSTKLEDSAMYFCASSFLEQQPQHFGDGTRLSIL.

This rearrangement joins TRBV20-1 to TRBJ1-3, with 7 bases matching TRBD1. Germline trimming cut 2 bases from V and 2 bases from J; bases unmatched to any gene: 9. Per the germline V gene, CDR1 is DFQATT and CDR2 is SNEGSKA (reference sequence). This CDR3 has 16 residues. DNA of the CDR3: TGCAGTGCTAGAAATGGAGGGGGCAGGACTGGAAACACCATATATTTT. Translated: CSARNGGGRTGNTIYF.

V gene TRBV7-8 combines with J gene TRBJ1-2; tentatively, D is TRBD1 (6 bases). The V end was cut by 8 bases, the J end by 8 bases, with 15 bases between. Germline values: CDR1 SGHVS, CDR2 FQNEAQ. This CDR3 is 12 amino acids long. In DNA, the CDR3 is TGTGCCAGCCTGCCAGGGGTGAAGGGCTACACCTTC. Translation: CASLPGVKGYTF.

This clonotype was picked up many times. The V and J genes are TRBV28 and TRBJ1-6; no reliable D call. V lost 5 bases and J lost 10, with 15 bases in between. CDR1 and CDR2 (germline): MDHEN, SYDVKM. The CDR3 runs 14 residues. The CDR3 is CASSPGRPISPLHF. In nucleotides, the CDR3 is TGTGCCAGCAGTCCGGGCCGGCCTATCTCACCCCTCCACTTT. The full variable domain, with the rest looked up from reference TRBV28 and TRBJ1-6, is DVKVTQSSRYLVKRTGEKVFLECVQDMDHENMFWYRQDPGLGLRLIYFSYDVKMKEKGDIPEGYSVSREKKERFSLILESASTNQTSMYLCASSPGRPISPLHFGNGTRLTVT.

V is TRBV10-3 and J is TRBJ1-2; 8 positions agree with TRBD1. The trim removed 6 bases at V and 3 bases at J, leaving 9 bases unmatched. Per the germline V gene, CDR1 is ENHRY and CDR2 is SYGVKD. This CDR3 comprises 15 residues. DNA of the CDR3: TGTGCCATCAGAAGACAGGGGACGGACTACTATGGCTACACCTTC. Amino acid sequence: CAIRRQGTDYYGYTF.

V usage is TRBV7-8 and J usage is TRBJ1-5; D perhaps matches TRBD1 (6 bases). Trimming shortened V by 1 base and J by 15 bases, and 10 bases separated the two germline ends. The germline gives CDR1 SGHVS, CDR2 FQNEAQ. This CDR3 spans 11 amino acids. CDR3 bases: TGTGCCAGCAGCTTAGATCAGGACAGGCATTTT. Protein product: CASSLDQDRHF.

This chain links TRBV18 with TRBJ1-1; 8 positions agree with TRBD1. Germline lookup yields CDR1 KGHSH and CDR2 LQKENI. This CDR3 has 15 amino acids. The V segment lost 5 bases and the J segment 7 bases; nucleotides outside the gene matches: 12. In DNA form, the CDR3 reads TGTGCCAGCTCAACCCGACAGGGGTCGGATTTTGAAGCTTTCTTT. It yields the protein CASSTRQGSDFEAFF.

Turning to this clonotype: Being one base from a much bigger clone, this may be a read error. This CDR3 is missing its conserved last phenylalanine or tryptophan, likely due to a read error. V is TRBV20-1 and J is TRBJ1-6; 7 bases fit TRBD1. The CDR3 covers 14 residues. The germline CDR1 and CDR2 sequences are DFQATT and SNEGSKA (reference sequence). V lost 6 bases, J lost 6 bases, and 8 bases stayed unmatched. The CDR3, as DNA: TGCAGTGCAACAACACAGGGGCCTAATTCACCCCTCCACCTT. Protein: CSATTQGPNSPLHL.

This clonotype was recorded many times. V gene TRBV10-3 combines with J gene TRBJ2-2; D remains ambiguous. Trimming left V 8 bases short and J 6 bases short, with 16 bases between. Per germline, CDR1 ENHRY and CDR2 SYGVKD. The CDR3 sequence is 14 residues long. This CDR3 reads CAIAAGFPPGELFF. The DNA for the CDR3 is TGTGCCATCGCGGCAGGTTTTCCGCCCGGGGAGCTGTTTTTT.

The CDR3 sequence: CSVAQGEKLFF. In DNA, the CDR3 is TGCAGCGTTGCACAGGGGGAAAAACTGTTTTTT. The rearrangement links TRBV29-1 to TRBJ1-4, with 7 bases aligning to TRBD1. The CDR3 consists of 11 residues. Germline V gives CDR1 SQVTM, CDR2 ANQGSEA. With V trimmed by 4 bases and J by 8 bases, 1 base remained unmatched.

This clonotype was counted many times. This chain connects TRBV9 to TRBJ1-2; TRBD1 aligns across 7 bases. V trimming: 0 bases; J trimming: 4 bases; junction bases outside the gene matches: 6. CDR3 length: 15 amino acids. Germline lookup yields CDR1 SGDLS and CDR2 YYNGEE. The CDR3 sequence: CASSVALDRVYGYTF. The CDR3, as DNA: TGTGCCAGCAGCGTAGCTCTCGACAGGGTCTATGGCTACACCTTC. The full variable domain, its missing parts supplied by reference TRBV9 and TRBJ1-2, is DSGVTQTPKHLITATGQRVTLRCSPRSGDLSVYWYQQSLDQGLQFLIQYYNGEERAKGNILERFSAQQFPDLHSELNLSSLELGDSALYFCASSVALDRVYGYTFGSGTRLTVV.

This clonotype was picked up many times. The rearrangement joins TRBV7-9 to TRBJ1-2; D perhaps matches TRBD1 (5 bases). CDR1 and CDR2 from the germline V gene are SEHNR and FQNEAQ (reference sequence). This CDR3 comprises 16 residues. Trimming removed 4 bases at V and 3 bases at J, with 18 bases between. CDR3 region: CASSSFGARVDYGYTF. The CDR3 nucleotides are TGTGCCAGCAGCTCTTTTGGGGCCAGGGTAGACTATGGCTACACCTTC.

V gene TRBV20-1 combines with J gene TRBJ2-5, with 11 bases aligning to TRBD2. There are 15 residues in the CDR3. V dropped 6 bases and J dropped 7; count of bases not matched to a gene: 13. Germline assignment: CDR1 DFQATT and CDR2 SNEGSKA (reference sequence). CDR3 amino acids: CSAYAPTSGMRTQYF. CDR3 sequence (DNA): TGCAGTGCCTACGCCCCGACTAGCGGGATGAGGACCCAGTACTTC.

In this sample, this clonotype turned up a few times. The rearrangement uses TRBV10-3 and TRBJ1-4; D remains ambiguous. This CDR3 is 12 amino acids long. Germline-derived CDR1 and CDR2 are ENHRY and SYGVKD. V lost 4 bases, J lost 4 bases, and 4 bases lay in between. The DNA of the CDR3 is TGTGCCATCAGTGGGTATAATGAAAAACTGTTTTTT. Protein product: CAISGYNEKLFF.

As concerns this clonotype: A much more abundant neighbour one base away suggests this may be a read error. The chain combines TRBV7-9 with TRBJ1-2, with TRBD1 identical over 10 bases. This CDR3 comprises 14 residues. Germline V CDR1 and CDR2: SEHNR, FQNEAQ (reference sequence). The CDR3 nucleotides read TGTGCCAGCAGCAGGGGGACAGGGGACTATGACTACACCTTC. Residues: CASSRGTGDYDYTF.

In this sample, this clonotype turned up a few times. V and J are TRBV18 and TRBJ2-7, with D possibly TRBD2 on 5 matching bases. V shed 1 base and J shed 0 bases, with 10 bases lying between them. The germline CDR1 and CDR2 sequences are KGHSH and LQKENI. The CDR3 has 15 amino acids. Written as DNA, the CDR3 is TGTGCCAGCTCACCACTGGAGGTGAGCTCCTACGAGCAGTACTTC. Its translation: CASSPLEVSSYEQYF.